Presented here are 27 T cell receptor beta chains from one specimen sequenced in a study of T cell clonality in common variable immunodeficiency. Regarding the study as a whole: In common variable immunodeficiency, TCR beta chains reportedly carried fewer deletions and N-nucleotide insertions.

Clones were read by immunoSEQ multiplex PCR, and TCRdb kept only the in-frame ones, dropping some. The sample yields 15,000 to 20,000 clones, without any singletons. The antigens these receptors bind are not known. Sequenced: peripheral blood mononuclear cells. The origin of the receptors is a human donor with common variable immunodeficiency.

This clone was seen ten or more times. CDR3 region: CSASPRTGLNYGYTF. CDR3 DNA, as far as it was read: TGCAGTGCTAGCCCCCGGACAGGGCTGAACTATGGC. The gene calls are TRBV20-1 and TRBJ1-2, with 8 bases aligning to TRBD1. From the germline J gene comes the end of the CDR3, since the read stops 3 residues before it. The CDR3 extends over 15 amino acids. From germline, CDR1 is DFQATT and CDR2 SNEGSKA (reference sequence). The V gene end was trimmed by 3 bases and the J gene end by 2 bases; junction bases not matched to a gene: 8.

This clone has more than one count but fewer than ten. Sequencing ends 3 residues short of the CDR3 end; the germline J gene provides the rest. The V call is TRBV2, the J call TRBJ2-3; possibly TRBD1 for D (5 bases). Trimming stripped 0 bases from V and 5 bases from J, with 12 bases between. Germline V gene data show CDR1 as SNHLY and CDR2 as FYNNEI. This CDR3 contains 15 residues. Partial CDR3 DNA: TGTGCCAGCAGTGAAGCGGGCAGGGCCGAAGATACG. The encoded protein is CASSEAGRAEDT. The whole CDR3 protein reads CASSEAGRAEDTQYF.

This clone was counted a few times. Read coverage stops 3 residues before the CDR3 terminus; the germline J gene supplies the remainder. This sequence joins TRBV30 and TRBJ2-2, with TRBD2 identical over 10 bases. There are 15 residues in the CDR3. Germline assignment: CDR1 GTSNPN and CDR2 SVGIG (reference sequence). Trimming removed 0 bases from V and 6 bases from J; junction bases left unmatched: 4. CDR3 DNA, as far as it was read: TGTGCCTGGAGTGTTCTAGCGGGAGTGGCCGGGGAG. Its protein is CAWSVLAGVAGE. The entire CDR3 reads CAWSVLAGVAGELFF.

Details on this clone: The read falls 3 residues short of the CDR3 end, and the missing part is taken from the germline J gene. V is TRBV7-2 and J is TRBJ1-6; D possibly corresponds to TRBD1 (5 bases). Germline V CDR1 and CDR2: SGHTA, FQGNSA. This CDR3 has 13 amino acids. Trimming left V 5 bases short and J 10 bases short, with 12 bases between. CDR3: CASSHTGYSPLHF. The covered CDR3 bases are TGTGCCAGCAGCCACACAGGTTACTCACCC.

This clone was seen many times. The observed sequence ends 3 residues before the CDR3 terminus, with the missing tail filled in from the germline J gene. The V gene is TRBV18, the J gene TRBJ2-7, with 12 bases identical to TRBD2. Germline V CDR1 and CDR2: KGHSH, LQKENI. The CDR3 is 14 residues long. The J segment lost 6 bases and the V segment lost 2 bases, leaving 2 bases of the junction unmatched. The CDR3: CASSPTSGGREQYF. CDR3 DNA (partial): TGTGCCAGCTCACCAACTAGCGGGGGGCGCGAG. Combining the CDR3 with reference TRBV18 and TRBJ2-7 gives the whole variable domain NAGVMQNPRHLVRRRGQEARLRCSPMKGHSHVYWYRQLPEEGLKFMVYLQKENIIDESGMPKERFSAEFPKEGPSILRIQQVVRGDSAAYFCASSPTSGGREQYFGPGTRLTVT.

In this sample, this clone turned up many times. One junction end disagrees with the germline gene, perhaps due to a read error. The missing CDR3 end, 3 residues past where the read stops, is filled in from the germline J gene. The chain links TRBV4-2 to TRBJ1-2, with 7 bases identical to TRBD1. CDR1 and CDR2 (germline): LGHNA, YNFKEQ. The CDR3 sequence is 15 residues long. The covered CDR3 bases are TGCGCCAGCAGCCAAGCGGCACAGGGGAAGCTTGGC. Encoded protein: CASSQAAQGKLG. The entire CDR3 protein reads CASSQAAQGKLGYTF.

The sample holds many counts of this clone. The read is 3 residues too short to cover the CDR3 end, so that end is filled in from the germline J gene. V usage is TRBV20-1 and J usage is TRBJ2-7, with 10 positions matching TRBD2. V gave up 6 bases and J gave up 6 bases; unmatched junction bases: 11. CDR3 size: 14 residues. Germline values: CDR1 DFQATT, CDR2 SNEGSKA (reference sequence). CDR3 DNA (partial): TGCAGTGCCCTCACACTAGCGGGAATAGGCGAG. Residues: CSALTLAGIGE. The whole CDR3 protein is CSALTLAGIGEQYF.

CDR3 DNA, as far as it was read: TGTGCCAGTTTGCAGGGTCTTCCCCTAGGCGAG. Translation gives CASLQGLPLGE. The complete CDR3 protein is CASLQGLPLGEQYF. The chain has TRBV6-2 or TRBV6-3 and TRBJ2-7; tentatively, D is TRBD1 (5 bases). The read is 3 residues too short to cover the CDR3 end, so that end is filled in from the germline J gene. The CDR3 has 14 amino acids. CDR1 is MNHEY, CDR2 SVGEGT, per germline. Trimming stripped 9 bases from V and 6 bases from J, with 21 bases between.

About this clone: The read halts 3 residues ahead of the CDR3 end, with the missing end drawn from the germline J gene. The chain carries TRBV20-1 and TRBJ2-3; a weak D match, TRBD2 (6 bases). V shed 3 bases and J shed 4 bases, with 17 bases lying between them. CDR3 length: 15 amino acids. Germline CDR1 and CDR2: DFQATT and SNEGSKA (reference sequence). CDR3 sequence reads: CSASGSRGVADTQYF. The sequenced part of the CDR3 DNA is TGCAGTGCTAGCGGGAGTAGGGGTGTCGCAGATACG.

Details on this clone: Read data end 3 residues before the CDR3 end; the end is taken from the germline J gene. The chain couples TRBV11-2 to TRBJ1-2, with 9 bases lining up with TRBD1. V gave up 6 bases and J gave up 4 bases; unmatched junction bases: 6. Germline CDR1 SGHAT, CDR2 FQNNGV. The CDR3 spans 14 residues. The CDR3: CASRQQGAIYGYTF. The CDR3 bases that were read are TGTGCCAGCAGACAACAGGGGGCAATCTATGGC.

As concerns this clone: With the read ending 3 residues before the CDR3 end, the germline J gene is used to fill in that end. The chain combines TRBV20-1 with TRBJ2-3, with 8 nucleotides matching TRBD2. Germline CDR1 and CDR2: DFQATT and SNEGSKA (reference sequence). This CDR3 contains 14 residues. The CDR3 region is CRAPKSGSPDTQYF. The covered CDR3 bases are TGCAGGGCTCCAAAGAGCGGGAGCCCAGATACG.

This clone was counted between two and nine times. The CDR3 sequence is CASSYRDRPNYGYTF. The sequenced part of the CDR3 DNA is TGTGCCAGCAGCTACCGAGACAGACCGAACTATGGC. V usage is TRBV7-2 and J usage is TRBJ1-2; TRBD1 might be the D (5 bases). The read ends 3 residues before the CDR3 terminus; that terminus is restored from the germline J gene. Germline assignment: CDR1 SGHTA and CDR2 FQGNSA. The CDR3 is 15 amino acids. Trimming cost V 4 bases and J 2 bases, with 14 bases left between them.

For this clone: Read coverage stops 3 residues before the CDR3 terminus; the germline J gene supplies the remainder. The chain combines TRBV7-2 with TRBJ1-5; D is unresolved. The CDR3 spans 13 residues. Germline values: CDR1 SGHTA, CDR2 FQGNSA. V lost 5 bases and J lost 1, with 6 bases in between. This CDR3 is CASSARSNQPQHF. Partial CDR3 DNA: TGTGCCAGCAGCGCACGGAGCAATCAGCCC.

In the case of this clone: The read comes to an end 3 residues before the CDR3 does, leaving the germline J gene to fill in the end. The V and J genes are TRBV7-2 and TRBJ1-4; D possibly corresponds to TRBD1 (6 bases). V was clipped by 1 base and J by 7 bases, with 10 bases between them. CDR3 length: 14 amino acids. Germline CDR1 is SGHTA and CDR2 is FQGNSA. CDR3 DNA (partial): TGTGCCAGCAGCTTAGGAGGGGGTAGTGAAAAA. Translated, it gives CASSLGGGSEK. The CDR3 in full is CASSLGGGSEKLFF. Together with reference TRBV7-2 and TRBJ1-4, the CDR3 gives the full variable domain: GAGVSQSPSNKVTEKGKDVELRCDPISGHTALYWYRQSLGQGLEFLIYFQGNSAPDKSGLPSDRFSAERTGGSVSTLTIQRTQQEDSAVYLCASSLGGGSEKLFFGSGTQLSVL.

This clone came up many times. The CDR3 end falls 3 residues outside the read, so it is completed with the germline J gene. The V call is TRBV6-2 or TRBV6-3, the J call TRBJ2-7; 7 bases match TRBD2. CDR3 length: 16 residues. The junction had 10 bases not matched to a gene; V was cut back by 2 bases and J by 3 bases. The germline gives CDR1 MNHEY, CDR2 SVGEGT. CDR3 DNA (partial): TGTGCCAGCAGTTACCTAGGACTAGGAATCCTCTACGAG. Translating gives CASSYLGLGILYE. The complete CDR3 protein is CASSYLGLGILYEQYF.

Concerning this clone itself: The read falls 3 residues short of the CDR3 end, and the missing part is taken from the germline J gene. This chain connects TRBV5-1 to TRBJ1-2, with 9 bases aligning to TRBD1. This CDR3 is built from 14 residues. Germline V gene lookup returns CDR1 SGHRS and CDR2 YFSETQ. V lost 4 bases and J lost 6; bases outside the gene matches: 7. The CDR3 is CASSIEGQGNGYTF. Partial CDR3 DNA: TGCGCCAGCAGCATCGAGGGACAGGGTAATGGC.

This clone was found many times. The CDR3 is cut off 3 residues early in the read; its end comes from the germline J gene. V gene TRBV5-1 combines with J gene TRBJ1-2, with 7 bases aligning to TRBD1. Germline V CDR1 and CDR2: SGHRS, YFSETQ. There are 13 residues in the CDR3. The CDR3 is CASSLNRGDGYTF. The CDR3 DNA, read in part, is TGCGCCAGCAGCTTAAACAGGGGAGACGGC.

In this sample, this clone turned up a few times. The CDR3 is cut off 3 residues early in the read; its end comes from the germline J gene. V and J are TRBV20-1 and TRBJ2-3; 7 nucleotides line up with TRBD1. Trimming took 0 bases from V and 2 from J; bases not matched to a gene: 5. This CDR3 region has 15 residues. Germline CDR1 reads DFQATT; CDR2 reads SNEGSKA (reference sequence). CDR3 DNA (partial): TGCAGTGCTAGAGATATCGGACAGGTCACAGATACG. It translates to CSARDIGQVTDT. The full CDR3 protein is CSARDIGQVTDTQYF.

This clone came up many times. Coverage ceases 3 residues before the CDR3 finishes, and the germline J gene fills in the end. This chain uses TRBV29-1 with TRBJ2-1, with TRBD1 matching over 7 bases. After removal of 6 bases from V and 3 bases from J, the junction contained 5 bases not matched to a gene. Germline V lookup: CDR1 SQVTM, CDR2 ANQGSEA. This CDR3 is built from 13 residues. The sequenced part of the CDR3 DNA is TGCAGCGTCAAGGGACAGAGCTACAATGAG. It yields the protein CSVKGQSYNE. The complete CDR3 sequence is CSVKGQSYNEQFF.

This clone is medium-sized (0.01 to 0.1%) within its sample. The CDR3 loop reads CASSPRTGTGELFF. CDR3 DNA, as far as it was read: TGTGCCAGCAGTCCCAGGACAGGCACCGGGGAG. V is TRBV28 and J is TRBJ2-2, with TRBD1 matching over 7 bases. The read halts 3 residues ahead of the CDR3 end, with the missing end drawn from the germline J gene. The CDR3 has 14 residues. V lost 5 bases to trimming and J lost 4 bases; unmatched junction nucleotides: 4. Germline CDR1 reads MDHEN; CDR2 reads SYDVKM.

This clone was seen at least ten times. Coverage ceases 3 residues before the CDR3 finishes, and the germline J gene fills in the end. The chain uses TRBV5-1 and TRBJ2-5, with a weak D call TRBD1 (6 bases). The CDR3 extends over 14 amino acids. Trimming took off 0 bases at V and 5 bases at J, with 11 bases between the two ends. CDR1 and CDR2 from the germline V gene are SGHRS and YFSETQ. The part of the CDR3 DNA that was read is TGCGCCAGCAGCTTGGCGGTAGGGGGTGAGACC. Protein product: CASSLAVGGET. The CDR3 in full is CASSLAVGGETQYF.

This clone showed up just a few times. The read stops 3 residues short of the end of the CDR3; the missing end is completed from the germline J gene. This rearrangement joins TRBV7-9 to TRBJ2-7; 7 nucleotides match TRBD1. The ends lost 5 bases at V and 3 bases at J; junction bases unmatched: 10. The CDR3 runs 15 residues. CDR1 SEHNR and CDR2 FQNEAQ come from the germline V gene (reference sequence). CDR3 amino acids: CASSQTGTARYEQYF. The part of the CDR3 DNA that was read is TGTGCCAGCAGCCAAACCGGGACAGCCCGCTACGAG. Using reference TRBV7-9 and TRBJ2-7 for the parts outside the CDR3, the full variable domain is DTGVSQNPRHKITKRGQNVTFRCDPISEHNRLYWYRQTLGQGPEFLTYFQNEAQLEKSRLLSDRFSAERPKGSFSTLEIQRTEQGDSAMYLCASSQTGTARYEQYFGPGTRLTVT.

As to this clone: The read stops 3 residues short of the end of the CDR3; the missing end is completed from the germline J gene. The rearrangement joins TRBV18 to TRBJ1-5; D gene uncertain. Germline V gene lookup returns CDR1 KGHSH and CDR2 LQKENI. The CDR3 spans 14 residues. The V end lost 4 bases, the J end lost 1 base, and 8 bases lay between the germline ends. The covered CDR3 bases are TGTGCCAGCTCACGGGCGGGAAGCAATCAGCCC. Translating gives CASSRAGSNQP. The entire CDR3 protein reads CASSRAGSNQPQHF.

This clone has just a few counts. The read ends 3 residues shy of where the CDR3 ends; the end is completed using the germline J gene. This chain connects TRBV7-9 to TRBJ1-2; D might be TRBD1 (6 bases). The CDR3 is 12 amino acids. Germline V CDR1 and CDR2: SEHNR, FQNEAQ (reference sequence). V lost 5 bases and J lost 5, with 9 bases in between. The CDR3 spells CASSQRGYGYTF. The sequenced part of the CDR3 DNA is TGTGCCAGCAGCCAGAGGGGGTATGGC.

This clone has a count of ten or more. The observed sequence ends 3 residues before the CDR3 terminus, with the missing tail filled in from the germline J gene. This CDR3 is also generated by other DNA sequences in the sample. The chain joins TRBV18 to TRBJ2-7, with 7 bases lining up with TRBD1. The CDR3 extends over 13 amino acids. V trimming: 3 bases; J trimming: 2 bases; junction bases outside the gene matches: 1. Germline CDR1 reads KGHSH; CDR2 reads LQKENI. CDR3 DNA (partial): TGTGCCAGCTCACCCACAGGGGCCTACGAG. Translating it yields CASSPTGAYE. The whole CDR3 protein is CASSPTGAYEQYF.

The CDR3 DNA, read in part, is TGTGCCAGCAGCAGGGGTCCCCGGCAGCCC. Residues: CASSRGPRQP. The complete CDR3 sequence is CASSRGPRQPQHF. This chain uses TRBV5-6 with TRBJ1-5, with a weak D call TRBD1 (5 bases). With the read ending 3 residues before the CDR3 end, the germline J gene is used to fill in that end. This CDR3 is 13 amino acids long. The V and J ends lost 4 bases and 7 bases respectively, with 12 bases between them. Looked up from germline, CDR1 is SGHDT and CDR2 is YYEEEE.

This clone has more than one count but fewer than ten. The read is 3 residues too short to cover the CDR3 end, so that end is filled in from the germline J gene. The rearrangement joins TRBV7-9 to TRBJ2-7; 9 bases map to TRBD1. The germline V gene encodes CDR1 SEHNR and CDR2 FQNEAQ (reference sequence). The CDR3 has 15 amino acids. Trimming took 3 bases from V and 0 from J; bases not matched to a gene: 3. Incomplete CDR3 DNA: TGTGCCAGCAGCTTGGGACAGGGTATCTCCTACGAG. Translated: CASSLGQGISYE. In full, the CDR3 is CASSLGQGISYEQYF.